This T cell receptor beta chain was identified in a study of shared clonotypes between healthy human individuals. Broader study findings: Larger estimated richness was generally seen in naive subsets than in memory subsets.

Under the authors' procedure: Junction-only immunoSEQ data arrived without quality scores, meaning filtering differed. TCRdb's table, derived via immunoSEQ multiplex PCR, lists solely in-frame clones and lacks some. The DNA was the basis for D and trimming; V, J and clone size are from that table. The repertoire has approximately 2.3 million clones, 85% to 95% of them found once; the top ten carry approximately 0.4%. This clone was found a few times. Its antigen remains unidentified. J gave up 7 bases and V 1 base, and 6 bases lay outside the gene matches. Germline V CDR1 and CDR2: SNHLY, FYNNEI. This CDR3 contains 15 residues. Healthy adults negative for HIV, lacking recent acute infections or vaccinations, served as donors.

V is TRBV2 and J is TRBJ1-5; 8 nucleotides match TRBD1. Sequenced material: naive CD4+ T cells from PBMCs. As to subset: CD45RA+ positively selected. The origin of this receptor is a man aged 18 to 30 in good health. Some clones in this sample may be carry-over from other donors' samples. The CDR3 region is CASSEDRGIYQPQHF. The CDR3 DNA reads TGTGCCAGCAGTGAAGACAGGGGGATATACCAGCCCCAGCATTTT.